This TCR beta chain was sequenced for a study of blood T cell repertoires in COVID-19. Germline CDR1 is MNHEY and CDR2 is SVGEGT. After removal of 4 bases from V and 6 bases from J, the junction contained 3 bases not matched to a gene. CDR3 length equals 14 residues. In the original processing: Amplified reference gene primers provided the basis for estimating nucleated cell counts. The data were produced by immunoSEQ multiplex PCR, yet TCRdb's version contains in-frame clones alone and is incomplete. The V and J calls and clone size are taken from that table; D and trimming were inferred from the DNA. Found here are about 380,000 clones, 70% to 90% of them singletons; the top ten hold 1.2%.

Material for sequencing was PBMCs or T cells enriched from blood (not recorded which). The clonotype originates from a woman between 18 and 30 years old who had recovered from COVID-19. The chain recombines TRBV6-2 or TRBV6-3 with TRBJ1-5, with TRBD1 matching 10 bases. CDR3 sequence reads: CASSFRDRGQPQHF. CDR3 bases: TGTGCCAGCAGTTTCCGGGACAGGGGTCAGCCCCAGCATTTT.